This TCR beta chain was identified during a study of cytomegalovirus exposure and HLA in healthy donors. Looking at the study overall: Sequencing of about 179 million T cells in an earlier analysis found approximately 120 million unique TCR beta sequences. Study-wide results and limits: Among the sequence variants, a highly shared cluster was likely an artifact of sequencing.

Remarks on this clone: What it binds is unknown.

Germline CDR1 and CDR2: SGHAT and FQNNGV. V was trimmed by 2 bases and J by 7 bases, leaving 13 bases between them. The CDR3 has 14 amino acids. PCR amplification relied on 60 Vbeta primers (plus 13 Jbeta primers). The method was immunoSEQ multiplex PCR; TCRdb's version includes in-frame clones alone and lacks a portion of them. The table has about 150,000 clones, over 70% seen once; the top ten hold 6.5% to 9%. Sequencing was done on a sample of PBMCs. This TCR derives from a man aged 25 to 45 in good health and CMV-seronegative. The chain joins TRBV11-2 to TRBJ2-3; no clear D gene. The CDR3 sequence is CASSLPAARNTQYF. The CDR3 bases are TGTGCCAGCAGCTTACCCGCGGCTCGGAATACGCAGTATTTT. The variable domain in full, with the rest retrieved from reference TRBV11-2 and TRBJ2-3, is EAGVAQSPRYKIIEKRQSVAFWCNPISGHATLYWYQQILGQGPKLLIQFQNNGVVDDSQLPKDRFSAERLKGVDSTLKIQPAKLEDSAVYLCASSLPAARNTQYFGPGTRLTVL.